This passage covers 22 T cell receptor beta chains from one sample sequenced in a study of cytomegalovirus exposure and HLA in healthy donors. Both 60 Vbeta primers and 13 Jbeta primers went into the PCR. Libraries were prepared by immunoSEQ multiplex PCR; TCRdb keeps only in-frame clonotypes and omits some of them. Of roughly 120,000 clones listed, approximately 15% are singletons. The sequencing sample was made of PBMCs. These receptors came from a woman aged 18-30 years in good health and CMV-seronegative.

The rearrangement joins TRBV27 to TRBJ2-1; TRBD2 agrees at 9 bases. V gave up 2 bases and J gave up 4 bases; unmatched junction bases: 6. The CDR3 spans 16 residues. Germline loops: CDR1 MNHEY, CDR2 SMNVEV (reference sequence). CDR3 loop: CASSLAGGPGYNEQFF. The CDR3 DNA is TGTGCCAGCAGTTTAGCGGGGGGGCCCGGTTACAATGAGCAGTTCTTC.

A few counts support this clone. The chain couples TRBV27 to TRBJ2-7, with 10 bases that match TRBD1. The germline V gene has CDR1 MNHEY and CDR2 SMNVEV (reference sequence). The junction had 11 bases not matched to a gene; V was cut back by 4 bases and J by 5 bases. The CDR3 has 16 amino acids. CDR3 protein: CASSSIPGQGKDEQYF. CDR3 bases: TGTGCCAGCAGTTCAATCCCGGGACAGGGGAAAGACGAGCAGTACTTC.

The genes are TRBV11-3 and TRBJ2-7; 9 nucleotides align to TRBD1. J lost 5 bases, V lost 3 bases, and 8 bases had no gene match. The CDR3 is 15 residues long. CDR1 and CDR2 from the germline V gene are SGHNT and YENEEA. The CDR3 loop reads CASSFRDRAVHEQYF. The CDR3 region has the DNA TGTGCCAGCAGCTTCCGGGACAGGGCGGTTCACGAGCAGTACTTC.

This chain uses TRBV12-2 with TRBJ2-7; the table's D call TRBD2 went unverified against the DNA. TRBV12-2 is described as a pseudogene. This CDR3 has 19 amino acids. The CDR3 DNA is TGTGCAAGTCGCTTACCCCGGGAGGGAAGAGACCCGGGCTCCTACGAGCAGTACTTC. Translated, it gives CASRLPREGRDPGSYEQYF.

This clone has ten or more counts. The genes are TRBV2 and TRBJ2-6; D is unresolved. The CDR3 length is 15 residues. V gave up 2 bases and J gave up 0 bases, with 5 bases separating them. Germline CDR1 and CDR2: SNHLY and FYNNEI. CDR3: CASSEIISGANVLTF. The DNA for the CDR3 is TGTGCCAGCAGTGAAATCATCTCTGGGGCCAACGTCCTGACTTTC.

The chain has TRBV11-2 and TRBJ2-1; 7 bases line up with TRBD2. There are 12 residues in the CDR3. Trimming took 5 bases from V and 9 from J; bases not matched to a gene: 4. CDR1 and CDR2 from the germline V gene are SGHAT and FQNNGV. As DNA, the CDR3 is TGTGCCAGCAGCCGACTAGCCCCTGAGCAGTTCTTC. Residues: CASSRLAPEQFF. Based on the CDR3 plus reference TRBV11-2 and TRBJ2-1, the full variable domain is EAGVAQSPRYKIIEKRQSVAFWCNPISGHATLYWYQQILGQGPKLLIQFQNNGVVDDSQLPKDRFSAERLKGVDSTLKIQPAKLEDSAVYLCASSRLAPEQFFGPGTRLTVL.

This rearrangement joins TRBV6-4 to TRBJ1-5, with no clear D. V dropped 4 bases and J dropped 5 bases, with 9 bases sitting between them. The length of the CDR3 is 13 residues. CDR1 MRHNA and CDR2 SNTAGT come from the germline V gene. CDR3: CASSASRDQPQHF. The CDR3 DNA sequence: TGTGCCAGCAGTGCCTCCCGGGATCAGCCCCAGCATTTT.

In its sample, this clone was seen a few times. The chain joins TRBV19 to TRBJ1-2; D is uncertain. Trimming removed 3 bases at V and 4 bases at J, with 12 bases between. Germline V lookup: CDR1 LNHDA, CDR2 SQIVND (reference sequence). The CDR3 covers 14 residues. Written as DNA, the CDR3 is TGTGCCAGTAGTATGGTATCAGTTGCCTATGGCTACACCTTC. It yields the protein CASSMVSVAYGYTF.

The DNA for the CDR3 is TGTGCCAGCCTAAGGGACAGGGGTTACGAGCAGTACTTC. Residues: CASLRDRGYEQYF. This chain joins TRBV2 and TRBJ2-7; the match to TRBD1 covers 10 bases. The CDR3 loop spans 13 amino acids. Germline CDR1 is SNHLY and CDR2 is FYNNEI. Unmatched junction bases numbered 5, after V lost 8 bases and J lost 4 bases. Supplemented by reference TRBV2 and TRBJ2-7, the full variable domain reads EPEVTQTPSHQVTQMGQEVILRCVPISNHLYFYWYRQILGQKVEFLVSFYNNEISEKSEIFDDQFSVERPDGSNFTLKIRSTKLEDSAMYFCASLRDRGYEQYFGPGTRLTVT.

The sample holds a few counts of this clone. This sequence joins TRBV7-3 and TRBJ2-5; D is uncertain. Germline V CDR1 and CDR2: SGHTA, FQGTGA. CDR3 size: 13 residues. Trimming left V 0 bases short and J 5 bases short, with 7 bases between. CDR3 in amino acids: CASSLTPRETQYF. The CDR3 DNA follows: TGTGCCAGCAGCTTAACCCCGAGGGAGACCCAGTACTTC. The full variable domain, in which reference TRBV7-3 and TRBJ2-5 provide the parts outside the CDR3, is GAGVSQTPSNKVTEKGKYVELRCDPISGHTALYWYRQSLGQGPEFLIYFQGTGAADDSGLPNDRFFAVRPEGSVSTLKIQRTERGDSAVYLCASSLTPRETQYFGPGTRLLVL.

This clone was detected only a few times. The V and J genes are TRBV28 and TRBJ1-4, with 7 positions matching TRBD1. CDR1 is MDHEN and CDR2 is SYDVKM in the germline V gene. The CDR3 extends over 14 amino acids. J gave up 2 bases and V 5 bases, and 2 bases lay outside the gene matches. CDR3 bases: TGTGCCAGCAGTACAGGGGCCACTAATGAAAAACTGTTTTTT. It codes for CASSTGATNEKLFF. Together with reference TRBV28 and TRBJ1-4, the CDR3 gives the full variable domain: DVKVTQSSRYLVKRTGEKVFLECVQDMDHENMFWYRQDPGLGLRLIYFSYDVKMKEKGDIPEGYSVSREKKERFSLILESASTNQTSMYLCASSTGATNEKLFFGSGTQLSVL.

This clone occurred a few times. The genes are TRBV29-1 and TRBJ2-1; D uncertain. The CDR3 runs 15 residues. The V and J ends lost 2 bases and 9 bases respectively, with 20 bases between them. Looked up from germline, CDR1 is SQVTM and CDR2 is ANQGSEA. The CDR3 loop is CSVEPQTSAITEQFF. The CDR3 bases are TGCAGCGTTGAACCGCAGACATCAGCCATCACTGAGCAGTTCTTC.

This clone was observed a few times. This chain joins TRBV7-8 and TRBJ1-2; a possible D gene is TRBD1 (5 bases). CDR3 size: 15 residues. V was cut by 1 base and J by 6 bases, with 15 bases left in between. CDR1 and CDR2 from the germline V gene are SGHVS and FQNEAQ. For the CDR3, the DNA is TGTGCCAGCAGCTTAGATGGCCAGGGAGGCCATGGCTACACCTTC. Amino acids: CASSLDGQGGHGYTF.

This clone has more than one count but fewer than ten. This rearrangement joins TRBV9 to TRBJ1-1, with D possibly matching TRBD1 (5 bases). The V end was cut by 4 bases, the J end by 6 bases, with 16 bases between. The germline V gene encodes CDR1 SGDLS and CDR2 YYNGEE. The CDR3 has 14 residues. The CDR3 coding sequence is TGTGCCAGCAGCACTTACGACAGCTCATCTGAAGCTTTCTTT. It translates to CASSTYDSSSEAFF.

This clone was detected a few times. This sequence joins TRBV7-8 and TRBJ1-6, with D unclear. The germline gives CDR1 SGHVS, CDR2 FQNEAQ. V was shortened by 5 bases and J by 14 bases, with 16 bases between the two germline ends. This CDR3 is built from 13 residues. The CDR3 nucleotides are TGTGCCAGCAGCCCCGGGCCTTCGCGGGCCCTCCACTTT. Translated: CASSPGPSRALHF.

There are a few counts of this clone. The J gene is TRBJ1-4, the V gene TRBV5-1, with 7 positions matching TRBD1. CDR3 length equals 14 residues. V was clipped by 5 bases and J by 3 bases; unmatched bases: 4. Germline V gene lookup returns CDR1 SGHRS and CDR2 YFSETQ. DNA of the CDR3: TGCGCCAGCAGGATGGGACAGTCTAATGAAAAACTGTTTTTT. Amino acid sequence: CASRMGQSNEKLFF.

In its sample, this clone was seen a few times. The same CDR3 is also encoded by other DNA sequences in this sample. The J gene is TRBJ2-7, the V gene TRBV25-1; 8 bases are shared with TRBD1. CDR1 is MGHDK, CDR2 SYGVNS, per germline. This CDR3 comprises 14 residues. J was trimmed by 5 bases and V by 1 base; bases with no gene match: 4. CDR3 bases: TGTGCCAGCAGTGAATGGGACAGGTGGCACGAGCAGTACTTC. This codes for CASSEWDRWHEQYF.

In its sample, this clone was seen a few times. This sequence joins TRBV6-5 and TRBJ2-5; D is possibly TRBD2 (6 bases). The CDR3 has 13 residues. Germline assignment: CDR1 MNHEY and CDR2 SVGAGI. The ends were cut back, 7 bases at V and 5 bases at J, with 14 bases in the middle. The CDR3 bases are TGTGCCAGCAAACCCGAGGGGAGGGAGACCCAGTACTTC. It specifies CASKPEGRETQYF.

V usage is TRBV19 and J usage is TRBJ2-2; D is perhaps TRBD1 (6 bases). Trimming shortened V by 6 bases and J by 1 base, and 9 bases separated the two germline ends. The germline V gene encodes CDR1 LNHDA and CDR2 SQIVND (reference sequence). The CDR3 spans 14 residues. The CDR3, as DNA: TGTGCCAGTAGGAGGGGGAAGAACACCGGGGAGCTGTTTTTT. This sequence encodes CASRRGKNTGELFF.

DNA of the CDR3: TGCGCCAGCAGCCTGGACAGGGGCGTTTACGAGCAGTACTTC. Translated, it gives CASSLDRGVYEQYF. The rearrangement uses TRBV5-1 and TRBJ2-7; 9 bases are a match to TRBD1. The CDR3 contains 14 residues. J lost 4 bases, V lost 4 bases, and 6 bases had no gene match. From germline, CDR1 is SGHRS and CDR2 YFSETQ.

This clone was observed a few times. This chain links TRBV6-1 with TRBJ2-1; D perhaps matches TRBD1 (5 bases). The V gene's germline CDR1 is MNHNS and CDR2 SASEGT. Trimming removed 2 bases at V and 1 base at J, with 12 bases between. There are 16 residues in the CDR3. The CDR3 loop is CASSEIGVGSYNEQFF. The DNA of the CDR3 is TGTGCCAGCAGTGAAATAGGGGTGGGATCCTACAATGAGCAGTTCTTC.

This clone was counted between two and nine times. This chain uses TRBV29-1 with TRBJ2-2, with D perhaps TRBD1 (5 bases). The V and J ends lost 4 bases and 7 bases respectively, with 19 bases between them. Germline CDR1 and CDR2: SQVTM and ANQGSEA. This CDR3 comprises 15 residues. The CDR3 loop is CSVGPQGVLSGELFF. CDR3 in DNA: TGCAGCGTTGGACCCCAGGGCGTGCTTAGCGGGGAGCTGTTTTTT.